This TCR beta chain is from a study of tumor-infiltrating lymphocytes in primary liver carcinoma. For the study at large: Subjects consisted of male and female patients aged 30 to 69 years. Yields of productive TCRbeta reads ranged from roughly 3.5 to 7.5 million per sample and were similar across tissue types.

From around 500 ng of total RNA, TCR beta-specific cDNA was reverse-transcribed using a constant-region primer. Slightly modified ARM-PCR served as the procedure for the TCR beta libraries. These libraries came from three rounds of nested multiplex PCR. TRBV1-TRBV30 forward primers paired with a C-beta reverse primer drove the first two PCR rounds, about 10 cycles each. TCRdb re-called the multiplex PCR reads with MiXCR, one entry per CDR3 protein. The sample consists of 20,000 to 30,000 distinct CDR3 sequences, around 79% of them appearing once. Of note for this clonotype: The missing conserved phenylalanine or tryptophan at the end of this CDR3 makes a read error likely.

Total RNA and DNA came together from 20-30 mg of bulk tissue without cell sorting. CDR3 length equals 11 residues. Per the germline V gene, CDR1 is SQVTM and CDR2 is ANQGSEA. The V gene lost 2 bases and the J gene lost 5 bases, with 4 bases spanning the gap. The sequenced sample consisted of liver tumor tissue from sampling region 3. As for subset: tumor region T3, left-lateral pole. The TCR originated in a man between 40 and 49 years old with primary liver carcinoma and hepatitis B virus infection. The chain carries TRBV29-1 and TRBJ2-1; D is unresolved. The DNA of the CDR3 is TGCAGCGTTGAAAGTAACAATGAGCAGTTCTTA. It codes for CSVESNNEQFL.